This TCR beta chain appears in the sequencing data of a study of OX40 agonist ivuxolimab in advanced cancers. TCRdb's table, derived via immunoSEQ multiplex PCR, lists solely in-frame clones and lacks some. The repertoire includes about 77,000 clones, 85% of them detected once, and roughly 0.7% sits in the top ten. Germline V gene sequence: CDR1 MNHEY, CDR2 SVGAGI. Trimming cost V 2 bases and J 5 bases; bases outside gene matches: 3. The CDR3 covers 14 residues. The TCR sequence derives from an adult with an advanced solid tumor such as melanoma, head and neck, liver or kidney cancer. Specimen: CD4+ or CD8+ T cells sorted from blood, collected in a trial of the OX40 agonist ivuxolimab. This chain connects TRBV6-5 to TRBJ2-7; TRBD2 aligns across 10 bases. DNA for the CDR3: TGTGCCAGCAGTTACACTAGCGGGGCCCACGAGCAGTACTTC. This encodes CASSYTSGAHEQYF.